The 12 T cell receptor beta chains below come from one sample, sequenced in a study of T cell changes during pregnancy in multiple sclerosis. Using immunoSEQ multiplex PCR, the repertoire was profiled, and TCRdb retains in-frame clones only, with some absent. The data contain 48,000 or so clones, 85% to 95% of them singletons. Sequencing used CD4+ T cells from peripheral blood mononuclear cells, obtained in the second trimester of pregnancy. Receptors were obtained from a female donor in good health, enrolled as a control in a pregnancy study.

The chain employs TRBV10-3 and TRBJ2-3; maybe TRBD2 (6 bases). CDR1 is ENHRY and CDR2 is SYGVKD in the germline V gene. Trimming cost V 11 bases and J 6 bases, with 21 bases left between them. CDR3 length: 14 amino acids. In nucleotides, the CDR3 is TGTGCCTCCTCGGTAGCGGTCGGACGGGATACGCAGTATTTT. Protein: CASSVAVGRDTQYF.

The gene calls are TRBV5-4 and TRBJ2-5; 9 bases line up with TRBD2. This CDR3 has 15 amino acids. Trimming at V came to 4 bases and at J to 4 bases, leaving 8 bases not matched to a gene. In germline, CDR1 is SGHNT, CDR2 YYREEE (reference sequence). CDR3 DNA: TGTGCCAGCAGCACTTCAGCGGGAGGCGGAGAGACCCAGTACTTC. Translated: CASSTSAGGGETQYF.

On this clone: At one boundary the junction diverges from the germline segment, which might be a read error. The chain links TRBV15 to TRBJ2-7; D perhaps matches TRBD1 (5 bases). Germline CDR1 reads LNHNV; CDR2 reads YYDKDF (reference sequence). The CDR3 has 15 residues. The CDR3 sequence: CATGRDRGSVYEQYF. CDR3 nucleotides: TGTGCCACCGGCAGAGATAGGGGATCGGTATACGAGCAGTACTTC.

V gene TRBV7-9 combines with J gene TRBJ2-3; D possibly corresponds to TRBD2 (5 bases). V shed 4 bases and J shed 5 bases, with 16 bases lying between them. There are 15 residues in the CDR3. Germline assignment: CDR1 SEHNR and CDR2 FQNEAQ (reference sequence). Here the CDR3 DNA reads TGTGCCAGCAGCTCGAGGGCCCTGGGCAGAGATACGCAGTATTTT. It specifies CASSSRALGRDTQYF.

This clone was found once. The rearrangement joins TRBV4-2 to TRBJ2-3; D is possibly TRBD2 (5 bases). V was shortened by 0 bases and J by 0 bases, with 22 bases between the two germline ends. Germline V gives CDR1 LGHNA, CDR2 YNFKEQ. The CDR3 runs 20 residues. The CDR3 spells CASSQEFSARRPSSTDTQYF. CDR3 in DNA: TGTGCCAGCAGCCAAGAATTTAGCGCACGGCGTCCATCTAGCACAGATACGCAGTATTTT.

J is TRBJ2-4 and V is TRBV7-9, with 11 bases that match TRBD2. This CDR3 spans 18 amino acids. The trim removed 2 bases at V and 1 base at J, leaving 7 bases unmatched. Germline assignment: CDR1 SEHNR and CDR2 FQNEAQ (reference sequence). In DNA form, the CDR3 reads TGTGCCAGCAGCTTACGGGCTAGCGGGAGGCTGGCCAAAAACATTCAGTACTTC. Protein sequence: CASSLRASGRLAKNIQYF.

The chain is built from TRBV2 and TRBJ2-7; a possible D gene is TRBD2 (5 bases). This CDR3 contains 15 residues. The germline CDR1 and CDR2 sequences are SNHLY and FYNNEI. V lost 6 bases and J 0 bases, leaving 15 bases between the germline ends. DNA for the CDR3: TGTGCCAGCAGGGAGCAAGCGGCGGGCTCCTACGAGCAGTACTTC. Translation: CASREQAAGSYEQYF.

V and J are TRBV7-8 and TRBJ2-3; D unresolved. CDR1 SGHVS and CDR2 FQNEAQ come from the germline V gene. This CDR3 contains 16 residues. Trimming removed 5 bases from V and 2 bases from J, with 17 bases in between. As DNA, the CDR3 is TGTGCCAGCAGCCTACTCCTGAGGCACGACACAGATACGCAGTATTTT. It encodes CASSLLLRHDTDTQYF.

This clone was picked up one time. The rearrangement links TRBV23-1 to TRBJ2-4, with 7 bases aligning to TRBD1. TRBV23-1 is an open reading frame whose function is uncertain. V lost 4 bases and J lost 0; bases outside the gene matches: 6. The CDR3 runs to 16 residues. CDR3 bases: TGCGCCAGCAGTCCTGGGACAGCTCTAGCCAAAAACATTCAGTACTTC. It encodes CASSPGTALAKNIQYF.

The chain employs TRBV28 and TRBJ1-2; 8 bases map to TRBD1. The CDR3 loop spans 13 amino acids. CDR1 and CDR2 from the germline V gene are MDHEN and SYDVKM. After removal of 11 bases from V and 6 bases from J, the junction contained 11 bases not matched to a gene. As DNA, the CDR3 is TGTGCCTCACTTGGACAGGGTGGAAATGGCTACACCTTC. Residues: CASLGQGGNGYTF.

The CDR3 DNA follows: TGTGCCAGCAGCTTAAACAGGAGGGGCGAGCAGTACTTC. Protein: CASSLNRRGEQYF. The chain employs TRBV7-2 and TRBJ2-7; tentatively, D is TRBD2 (6 bases). V lost 2 bases to trimming and J lost 6 bases, with 11 bases between them. The germline V gene encodes CDR1 SGHTA and CDR2 FQGNSA. CDR3 length equals 13 residues.

The V call is TRBV18, the J call TRBJ1-2; 8 bases are shared with TRBD1. Germline CDR1 KGHSH, CDR2 LQKENI. This CDR3 comprises 16 residues. The J segment lost 6 bases and the V segment lost 1 base, leaving 10 bases of the junction unmatched. CDR3 bases: TGTGCCAGCTCACCACTCGTAAGAGCAGGGGGCCATGGCTACACCTTC. This codes for CASSPLVRAGGHGYTF.